One and the same sample provided the 9 T cell receptor beta chains below, sequenced in a study of shared T cell receptors in the human thymus. Sequencing was performed with immunoSEQ multiplex PCR; in TCRdb, only in-frame clones are kept and a portion is missing. The table shows more than 550,000 clones, with over 75% occurring only once. The data also belong to a second study, concerning human thymus T cells.

Source material: thymocytes. These receptors came from a girl younger than two with a congenital heart defect.

This sequence joins TRBV2 and TRBJ2-1, with TRBD1 as a possible D gene (5 bases). Germline V lookup: CDR1 SNHLY, CDR2 FYNNEI. V lost 6 bases and J 2 bases, leaving 17 bases between the germline ends. CDR3 length: 16 residues. The CDR3 nucleotides read TGTGCCAGCAGAGCCCGTACAGGAATAACCTACAATGAGCAGTTCTTC. Translation: CASRARTGITYNEQFF.

V usage is TRBV6-5 and J usage is TRBJ1-2; possible D gene TRBD1, 5 bases. The germline CDR1 and CDR2 sequences are MNHEY and SVGAGI. The CDR3 is made up of 13 amino acids. Trimming cost V 6 bases and J 4 bases, with 12 bases left between them. The CDR3 bases are TGTGCCAGCAGCGGACACCGGACCTATGGCTACACCTTC. It yields the protein CASSGHRTYGYTF.

The chain combines TRBV19 with TRBJ1-1; perhaps TRBD1 as D (5 bases). V was trimmed by 1 base and J by 1 base, leaving 13 bases between them. Looked up from germline, CDR1 is LNHDA and CDR2 is SQIVND (reference sequence). This CDR3 comprises 16 residues. The DNA for the CDR3 is TGTGCCAGTAGTATAGGTAGGGGAAGGGGGAACACTGAAGCTTTCTTT. Amino acids: CASSIGRGRGNTEAFF.

This clone was observed a single time. The chain is built from TRBV7-9 and TRBJ1-3; D possibly corresponds to TRBD1 (6 bases). Germline V gene data show CDR1 as SEHNR and CDR2 as FQNEAQ (reference sequence). Trimming cost V 3 bases and J 0 bases, with 9 bases left between them. This CDR3 has 15 residues. The CDR3 DNA reads as TGTGCCAGCAGCTTCAAACAGGGCTCTGGAAACACCATATATTTT. Encoded protein: CASSFKQGSGNTIYF.

This clone was observed a single time. The rearrangement links TRBV28 to TRBJ1-5; D remains unclear. CDR3 length: 14 amino acids. CDR1 and CDR2 (germline): MDHEN, SYDVKM. The V end was cut by 6 bases, the J end by 7 bases, with 16 bases between. The CDR3 DNA reads TGTGCCAGCAGCCGCCCCCCAAATGGCCAGCCCCAGCATTTT. Protein product: CASSRPPNGQPQHF.

This clone has a handful of counts. The V call is TRBV14, the J call TRBJ1-6; the D is unclear. Trimming cost V 4 bases and J 6 bases, with 7 bases left between them. Germline CDR1 reads SGHDN; CDR2 reads FVKESK. This CDR3 is 13 amino acids long. The CDR3 region has the DNA TGTGCCAGCAGCCGCGAAGCTAATTCACCCCTCCACTTT. Translating it yields CASSREANSPLHF.

In its sample, this clone was seen a few times. The chain joins TRBV29-1 to TRBJ1-2; D is ambiguous. Between the trimmed V and J ends, which lost 6 bases and 8 bases, there was a span of 7 bases. This CDR3 is built from 9 residues. Germline CDR1 and CDR2: SQVTM and ANQGSEA. The CDR3 protein is CSVSGGYTF. CDR3 bases: TGCAGCGTCTCCGGGGGCTACACCTTC.

This clone was picked up one time. The chain recombines TRBV6-1 with TRBJ1-1; no firm D call. The CDR3 is 13 residues long. Trimming took 6 bases from V and 6 from J, leaving 14 bases between them. CDR1 and CDR2 (germline): MNHNS, SASEGT. CDR3 bases: TGTGCCAGCAGCCCTCGCGGGAGGCCTGAAGCTTTCTTT. This gives the protein CASSPRGRPEAFF.

The rearrangement links TRBV9 to TRBJ2-2; 10 bases agree with TRBD1. CDR3 length equals 17 residues. Germline V gene sequence: CDR1 SGDLS, CDR2 YYNGEE. V gave up 2 bases and J gave up 5 bases; unmatched junction bases: 9. The CDR3 DNA sequence: TGTGCCAGCAGCGTCAACAAGGACAGGGGGATTACCGGGGAGCTGTTTTTT. Amino acids: CASSVNKDRGITGELFF.